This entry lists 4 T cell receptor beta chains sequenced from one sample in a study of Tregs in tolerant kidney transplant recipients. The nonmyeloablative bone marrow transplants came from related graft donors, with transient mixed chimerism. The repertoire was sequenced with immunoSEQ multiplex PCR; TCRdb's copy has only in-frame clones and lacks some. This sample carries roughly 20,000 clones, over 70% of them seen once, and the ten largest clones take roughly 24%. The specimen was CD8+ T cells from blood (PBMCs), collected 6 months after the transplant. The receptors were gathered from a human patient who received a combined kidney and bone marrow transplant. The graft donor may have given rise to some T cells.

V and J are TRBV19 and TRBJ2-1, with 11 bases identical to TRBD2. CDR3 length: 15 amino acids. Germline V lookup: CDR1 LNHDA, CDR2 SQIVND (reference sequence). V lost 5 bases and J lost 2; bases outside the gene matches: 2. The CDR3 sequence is CASSRTSGPYNEQFF. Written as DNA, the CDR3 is TGTGCCAGTAGTCGGACTAGCGGGCCCTACAATGAGCAGTTCTTC.

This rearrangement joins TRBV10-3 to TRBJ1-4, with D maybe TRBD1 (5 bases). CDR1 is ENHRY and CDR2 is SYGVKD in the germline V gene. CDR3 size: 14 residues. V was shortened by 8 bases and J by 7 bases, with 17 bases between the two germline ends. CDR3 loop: CAIGFGGAGEKLFF. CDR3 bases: TGTGCCATCGGGTTCGGAGGGGCGGGTGAAAAACTGTTTTTT.

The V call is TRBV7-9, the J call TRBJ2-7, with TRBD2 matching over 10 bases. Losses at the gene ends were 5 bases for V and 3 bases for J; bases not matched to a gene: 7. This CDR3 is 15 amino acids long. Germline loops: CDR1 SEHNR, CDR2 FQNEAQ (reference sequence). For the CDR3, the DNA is TGTGCCAGCAGCGACCCCATAGCGGGGGGCTACGAGCAGTACTTC. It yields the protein CASSDPIAGGYEQYF.

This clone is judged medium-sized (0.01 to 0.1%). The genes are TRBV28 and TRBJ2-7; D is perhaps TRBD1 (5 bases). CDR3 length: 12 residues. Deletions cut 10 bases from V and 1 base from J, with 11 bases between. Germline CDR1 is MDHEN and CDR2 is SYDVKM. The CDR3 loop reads CATHRNSYEQYF. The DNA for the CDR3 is TGTGCCACTCACAGGAATTCCTACGAGCAGTACTTC. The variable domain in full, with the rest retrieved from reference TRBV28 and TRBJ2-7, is DVKVTQSSRYLVKRTGEKVFLECVQDMDHENMFWYRQDPGLGLRLIYFSYDVKMKEKGDIPEGYSVSREKKERFSLILESASTNQTSMYLCATHRNSYEQYFGPGTRLTVT.